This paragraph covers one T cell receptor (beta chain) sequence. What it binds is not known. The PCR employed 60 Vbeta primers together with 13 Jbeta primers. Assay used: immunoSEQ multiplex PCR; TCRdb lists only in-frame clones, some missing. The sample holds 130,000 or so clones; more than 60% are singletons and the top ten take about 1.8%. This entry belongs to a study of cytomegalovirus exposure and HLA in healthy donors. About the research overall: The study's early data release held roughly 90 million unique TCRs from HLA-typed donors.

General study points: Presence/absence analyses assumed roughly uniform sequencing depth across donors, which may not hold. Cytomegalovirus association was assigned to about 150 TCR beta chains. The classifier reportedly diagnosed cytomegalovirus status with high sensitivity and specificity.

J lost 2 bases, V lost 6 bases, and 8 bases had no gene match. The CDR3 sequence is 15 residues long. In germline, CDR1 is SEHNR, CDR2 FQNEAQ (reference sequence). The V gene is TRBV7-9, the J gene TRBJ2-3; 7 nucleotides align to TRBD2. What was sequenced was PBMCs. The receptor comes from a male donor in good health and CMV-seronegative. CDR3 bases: TGTGCCAGCAGGGGGGGGAGGGGTTACACAGATACGCAGTATTTT. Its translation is CASRGGRGYTDTQYF.